A selection of T cell receptor beta chains follows, all from one sample in a study of high-grade serous ovarian cancer treatment subgroups. Clones were sequenced by immunoSEQ multiplex PCR, and TCRdb holds only the in-frame ones, with some missing. The table records approximately 4,000 clones, roughly 82% of them present only once. Sequenced: tumor tissue. The receptor set was obtained from a human donor with high-grade serous ovarian cancer. Both conserved end residues are part of each CDR3. D genes are given only for firm matches. Clone size is shown for a subset of rows, as once, few, many or a class of expanded clone.

DNA	CDR3	size	D	V	J
TGTGCCAGCAGGCTGGGACAGGGAGGATTTCAGCCCCAGCATTTT	CASRLGQGGFQPQHF	few	TRBD1	TRBV28	TRBJ1-5
TGCGCCAGCAGCCAACAACCGGGACAGGGTTACGAGCAGTACTTC	CASSQQPGQGYEQYF	once	TRBD1	TRBV5-1	TRBJ2-7
TGTGCCAGCAGCGTAGGGTACTACAATGAGCAGTTCTTC	CASSVGYYNEQFF	NA	NA	TRBV9	TRBJ2-1
TGTGCCAGCAGCGCGGACGGGGCAGCTGGAAACACCATATATTTT	CASSADGAAGNTIYF	NA	NA	TRBV9	TRBJ1-3
TGTGCCAGTAGTAGCGATCCCCGGGCAACGGGGAGCACTGAAGCTTTCTTT	CASSSDPRATGSTEAFF	NA	NA	TRBV19	TRBJ1-1
TGTGCCAGCAGCCCCGGGGGGGCAGATACGCAGTATTTT	CASSPGGADTQYF	NA	TRBD2	TRBV5-6	TRBJ2-3
TGTGCCAGCAGCCCCGGGGGGGCTGTAGAGACCCAGTACTTC	CASSPGGAVETQYF	NA	TRBD2	TRBV4-2	TRBJ2-5
TGTGCCAGCACCCTCGATCCCACAGCTTACTATGGCTACACCTTC	CASTLDPTAYYGYTF	NA	NA	TRBV11-2	TRBJ1-2
TGTGCCAGCAGCGACCTCCTTAGCGGGGGGTTTCGGTATGAGCAGTTCTTC	CASSDLLSGGFRYEQFF	NA	TRBD2	TRBV7-6	TRBJ2-1
TGTGCCAGCAGCCAAGAAGGAGAGCCCTACAATGAGCAGTTCTTC	CASSQEGEPYNEQFF	NA	NA	TRBV14	TRBJ2-1
TGTGCCAGCAGTTACCTGAGACAGGCTGATAATTCACCCCTCCACTTT	CASSYLRQADNSPLHF	NA	NA	TRBV6-6	TRBJ1-6
TGTGCCAGCAGCCGCGTCCCGGGACAGGGAACGTACAATGAGCAGTTCTTC	CASSRVPGQGTYNEQFF	NA	TRBD1	TRBV7-6	TRBJ2-1
TGTGCCAGCAGCGAACGGAACAGTTATGAAGCTTTCTTT	CASSERNSYEAFF	NA	NA	TRBV5-4	TRBJ1-1
TGTGCCACCTACAGTGCAACTAATGAAAAACTGTTTTTT	CATYSATNEKLFF	NA	NA	TRBV10-3	TRBJ1-4
TGTGCCAGCAGCTTGGTTTGGGAATCATCCTCCTATGGCTACACCTTC	CASSLVWESSSYGYTF	NA	NA	TRBV5-6	TRBJ1-2